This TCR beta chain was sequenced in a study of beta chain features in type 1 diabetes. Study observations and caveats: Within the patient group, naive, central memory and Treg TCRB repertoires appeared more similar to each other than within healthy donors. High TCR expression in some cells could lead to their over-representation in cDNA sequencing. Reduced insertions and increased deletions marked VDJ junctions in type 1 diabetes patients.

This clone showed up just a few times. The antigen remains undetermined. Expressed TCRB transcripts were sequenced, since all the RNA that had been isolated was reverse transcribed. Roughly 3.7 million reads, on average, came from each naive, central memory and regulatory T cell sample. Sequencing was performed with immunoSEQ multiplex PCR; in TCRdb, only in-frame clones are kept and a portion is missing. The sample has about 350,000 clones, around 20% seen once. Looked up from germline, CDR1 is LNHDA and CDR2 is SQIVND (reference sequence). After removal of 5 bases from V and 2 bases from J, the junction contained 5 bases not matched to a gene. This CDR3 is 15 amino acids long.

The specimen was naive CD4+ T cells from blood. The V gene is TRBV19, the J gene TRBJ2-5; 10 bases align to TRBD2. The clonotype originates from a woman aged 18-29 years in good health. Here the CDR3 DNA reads TGTGCCAGTAGTCCGGGACTAGCGTATCAAGAGACCCAGTACTTC. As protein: CASSPGLAYQETQYF.